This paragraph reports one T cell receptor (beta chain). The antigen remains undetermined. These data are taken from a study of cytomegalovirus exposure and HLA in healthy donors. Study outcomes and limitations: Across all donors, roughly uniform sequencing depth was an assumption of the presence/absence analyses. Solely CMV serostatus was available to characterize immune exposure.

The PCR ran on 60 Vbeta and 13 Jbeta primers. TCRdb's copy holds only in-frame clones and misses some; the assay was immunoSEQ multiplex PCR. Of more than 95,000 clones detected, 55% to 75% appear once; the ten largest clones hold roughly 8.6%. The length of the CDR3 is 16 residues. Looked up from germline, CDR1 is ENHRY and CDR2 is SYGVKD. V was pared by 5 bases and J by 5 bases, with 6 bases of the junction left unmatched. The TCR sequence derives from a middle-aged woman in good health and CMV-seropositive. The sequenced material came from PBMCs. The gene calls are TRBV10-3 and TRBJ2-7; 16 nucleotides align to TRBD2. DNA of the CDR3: TGTGCCATCAGTTCCGGGACTAGCGGGAGGGGTCACGAGCAGTACTTC. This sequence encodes CAISSGTSGRGHEQYF.